This entry is about one T cell receptor beta chain. It lacks a known antigen. The sample holds no much larger clone one base away, and base qualities are not on file. In the prospective study, participants were roughly 18 to 90 years old, resided in approximately 22 geographic areas of the United States, and were enrolled through a virtual design. To assign participants to cohorts, the prospective study relied on clinical history that participants themselves reported in a screening survey and a study questionnaire. Recovered participants in ImmuneRACE Cohort 3 were defined by two consecutive negative NP/OP PCR tests, clearance by a healthcare professional, or resolution of symptoms. In the prospective study, whole blood, serum and a nasopharyngeal or oropharyngeal swab were collected from each participant by mobile phlebotomists. Over a roughly 2-month period, participants in the prospective study had the option of providing additional blood draws and questionnaires. Blood samples from the prospective study were shipped frozen or at room temperature prior to DNA extraction.

TCRbeta CDR3 regions were amplified from genomic DNA using the immunoSEQ Assay, a bias-controlled multiplex PCR. As for how the authors treated the data: Nucleated cell counts per sample were estimated from amplification of reference gene primers within the assay. To quantify the absolute abundance of each unique TCRbeta CDR3 rearrangement, sequence reads were collapsed and filtered. For each sample, productive Simpson clonality was calculated as the square root of Simpson's diversity index across productive rearrangements. TCRdb took over this immuneACCESS table, retaining in-frame rearrangements with V and J assigned. Such tables are incomplete; in checked studies, under half of the missing clones stem from an unresolved V gene, and the remainder is unexplained. V, J and clone size are those of that table, while D and trimming were read from the DNA. For this sample there are hundreds of thousands of clones; more than 75% appear just once. The ten largest clones add up to around 1.7% of the sample.

This record belongs to a study of blood T cell repertoires in COVID-19 (dated by TCRdb to the early 2020s). About the investigation overall: The collaborator samples originated in the United States, Italy and Spain and spanned the acute and convalescent phases of COVID-19. The material from the prospective study consisted of cDNA or gDNA derived from T cells, B-cell-depleted T cells, or PBMCs. The dataset comprised deeply sampled blood TCRbeta repertoires from subjects exposed to, actively infected with, or recovered from COVID-19. A freely available public database, intended as a resource for researchers studying the immune response to SARS-CoV-2, is where the repertoires were released. The samples were drawn from two sources: the first 160 participants of the ongoing ImmuneRACE study, and 1,000 to 1,500 subjects contributed by 6 global collaborators. The sample metadata nearly always contained a de-identified subject ID, COVID-19 status, age in years and sex. HLA class I and class II types, where available, came from metadata supplied by the sample provider rather than from assay-based typing. What the authors observed across the whole study: The amount of clinical and demographic metadata varied by source and participant and was provided uncurated.

From the cysteine through the phenylalanine, the CDR3 covers 17 amino acids. The kept DNA is CDR3 alone, 51 bases in frame from the first base. The germline V gene specifies SGHRS as CDR1 and YFSETQ as CDR2. The germline V end is reduced by 2 bases and the J end by 1 base; junction bases left unmatched: 3. Recombination joined TRBV5-1 with TRBJ2-3; 14 bases in the junction line up with TRBD2. The sequenced sample consisted of PBMCs or T cells enriched from blood (not recorded which). The sequence was obtained from a man in his forties or fifties who had recovered from COVID-19. The CDR3 here reads CASSFGLAGGGTDTQYF. The DNA sequence is given as TGCGCCAGCAGCTTCGGACTAGCGGGAGGCGGCACAGATACGCAGTATTTT.